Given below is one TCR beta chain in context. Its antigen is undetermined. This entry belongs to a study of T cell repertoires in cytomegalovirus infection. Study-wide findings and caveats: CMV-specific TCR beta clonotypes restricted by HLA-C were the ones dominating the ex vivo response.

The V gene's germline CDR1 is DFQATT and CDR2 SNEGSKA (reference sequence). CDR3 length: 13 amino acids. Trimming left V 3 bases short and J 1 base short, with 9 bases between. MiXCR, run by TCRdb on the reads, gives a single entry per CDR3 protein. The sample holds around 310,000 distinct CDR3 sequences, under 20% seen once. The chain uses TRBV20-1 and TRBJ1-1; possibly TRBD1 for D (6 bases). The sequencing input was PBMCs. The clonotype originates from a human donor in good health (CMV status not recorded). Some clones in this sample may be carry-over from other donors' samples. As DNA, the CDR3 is TGCAGTGCTAGCGGACAGTCGAACACTGAAGCTTTCTTT. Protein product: CSASGQSNTEAFF.